This T cell receptor beta chain was profiled in a study of long-term antiretroviral therapy in people with HIV. The CDR3 covers 14 residues. Germline V gene lookup returns CDR1 SGDLS and CDR2 YYNGEE. Trimming stripped 2 bases from V and 0 bases from J, with 8 bases between. At the survey level, the v3.0 immunoSEQ assay was run. Sequencing was intended to reach about 40,000-55,000 T-cell genomes per sample. Profiling relied on immunoSEQ multiplex PCR, and the TCRdb table lists in-frame clones only, not all of them. The sample lists about 21,000 clones; more than 75% were seen once. About this clone: Its antigen is not known.

Study-level results: The blood, collected between about 2003 and 2017, was possibly taken under older ART regimens.

The sample in question was unsorted PBMCs, obtained 2.3 years after starting antiretroviral therapy. The chain recombines TRBV9 with TRBJ1-2; D remains unclear. This receptor was identified in a man in his 60s with HIV. The chain's CDR3 is CASSVQDSNYGYTF. CDR3 coding DNA: TGTGCCAGCAGCGTCCAGGACTCTAACTATGGCTACACCTTC.